The entry below describes one T cell receptor beta chain. The antigen is unknown. CDR1 is LNHNV and CDR2 is YYDKDF in the germline V gene (reference sequence). The length of the CDR3 is 19 residues. Trimming pared 1 base from V and 3 bases from J, leaving 21 bases between. These data come from a study of beta chain features in type 1 diabetes. Study-level findings and limits: When Type 1 diabetes patients were examined, their TCRB CDR3s proved moderately but significantly shorter in all four CD4+ subsets.

Since all of the isolated RNA was reverse transcribed, expressed TCRB transcripts were what got sequenced. The table came from immunoSEQ multiplex PCR; TCRdb's copy has only in-frame clones and leaves some out. This table holds about 640,000 clones, around 12% found once. V is TRBV15 and J is TRBJ2-2; D may be TRBD1 or TRBD2 (5 bases each). Sequencing was performed on naive CD4+ T cells from blood. The TCR originated in a man aged 25 to 45 with type 1 diabetes. Written as DNA, the CDR3 is TGTGCCACCAGCAGAGCACCAGAGGGCCTTCACAGGTACACCGGGGAGCTGTTTTTT. Translated: CATSRAPEGLHRYTGELFF.